The 23 T cell receptor beta chains presented below share a single source sample, sequenced in a study of CXCR3-negative and CXCR3-positive naive CD8 T cells. Carrying UMI labels, the TRB cDNA libraries were prepared through 5' RACE. With the 5' RACE reads reprocessed, TCRdb shows one record per CDR3 protein and no DNA. The repertoire table contains some 130,000 distinct CDR3 sequences. Sequencing was performed on naive CXCR3- CD8+ T cells from blood. The subset was: CD45RO-CCR7+CD27+CD95- naive CD8+ T cells lacking CXCR3 (TNR3-). The origin of the receptors is a human donor in good health. Some clones in this sample may be carry-over from other donors' samples.

This sequence joins TRBV28 and TRBJ1-2; TCRdb indicates TRBD1, and absent DNA this call remains unverified. This CDR3 has 17 amino acids. Germline CDR1 and CDR2: MDHEN and SYDVKM. CDR3 protein: CASSPGLDRLTNYGYTF.

CDR3: CASSYREQETQYF. The chain joins TRBV6-2 or TRBV6-3 to TRBJ2-5; TCRdb designates TRBD1, a call that cannot be tested without DNA. Germline V lookup: CDR1 MNHEY, CDR2 SVGEGT. The CDR3 has 13 amino acids.

This chain joins TRBV20-1 and TRBJ2-5. This CDR3 has 11 residues. Germline CDR1 reads DFQATT; CDR2 reads SNEGSKA (reference sequence). CDR3 sequence: CSAEKQENQYF.

The chain recombines TRBV20-1 with TRBJ2-1; TCRdb indicates TRBD2, and absent DNA this call remains unverified. Germline values: CDR1 DFQATT, CDR2 SNEGSKA (reference sequence). The CDR3 loop spans 16 amino acids. The CDR3 reads CSADTSGGAYYNEQFF.

The chain is built from TRBV5-5 and TRBJ2-3; as DNA is missing, the TRBD2 call by TCRdb cannot be tested. The CDR3 runs to 15 residues. CDR1 SGHKS and CDR2 YYEKEE come from the germline V gene (reference sequence). This CDR3 is CASSLGGYITDTQYF. Full variable domain (outside the CDR3, taken from reference TRBV5-5 and TRBJ2-3): DAGVTQSPTHLIKTRGQQVTLRCSPISGHKSVSWYQQVLGQGPQFIFQYYEKEERGRGNFPDRFSARQFPNYSSELNVNALLLGDSALYLCASSLGGYITDTQYFGPGTRLTVL.

The V call is TRBV6-2 or TRBV6-3, the J call TRBJ2-2. Germline loops: CDR1 MNHEY, CDR2 SVGEGT. This CDR3 spans 13 amino acids. The CDR3 here is CASSYLNTGELFF.

The chain is built from TRBV6-6 and TRBJ2-3. CDR1 and CDR2 (germline): MNHNY, SVGAGI (reference sequence). The CDR3 has 17 residues. The CDR3 sequence is CASSLAPLALSTDTQYF.

The rearrangement joins TRBV12-3 or TRBV12-4 to TRBJ1-1; TCRdb's D call, TRBD1, is unchecked because there is no DNA. This CDR3 has 12 amino acids. CDR3 in amino acids: CASSTGDGKAFF.

The chain carries TRBV19 and TRBJ1-1. The germline V gene encodes CDR1 LNHDA and CDR2 SQIVND (reference sequence). There are 12 residues in the CDR3. CDR3 sequence: CASSNSNTEAFF.

The V call is TRBV7-6, the J call TRBJ2-5; TCRdb reports TRBD1, a call that lacks DNA to check it against. This CDR3 comprises 11 residues. From germline, CDR1 is SGHVS and CDR2 FNYEAQ. CDR3 loop: CASGGAETQYF.

The chain is built from TRBV11-2 and TRBJ2-7; as DNA is missing, the TRBD2 call by TCRdb cannot be tested. Germline V gene lookup returns CDR1 SGHAT and CDR2 FQNNGV. The CDR3 runs 13 residues. The CDR3 loop is CASSASTTYEQYF. Complete variable domain (other parts from reference TRBV11-2 and TRBJ2-7): EAGVAQSPRYKIIEKRQSVAFWCNPISGHATLYWYQQILGQGPKLLIQFQNNGVVDDSQLPKDRFSAERLKGVDSTLKIQPAKLEDSAVYLCASSASTTYEQYFGPGTRLTVT.

V is TRBV12-5 and J is TRBJ2-3; the TCRdb D gene call, TRBD1, has no DNA to confirm it. CDR1 and CDR2 from the germline V gene are LGHNT and FRNRAP. The CDR3 spans 13 residues. This CDR3 reads CASGPGRSDTQYF.

The genes are TRBV19 and TRBJ2-1; no DNA is available, so the TRBD2 call from TCRdb remains unchecked. The CDR3 has 12 residues. The V gene's germline CDR1 is LNHDA and CDR2 SQIVND (reference sequence). The CDR3: CASSGPLDEQFF.

The chain has TRBV4-1 and TRBJ2-7; TCRdb calls TRBD1, which cannot be checked without DNA. The CDR3 is 15 amino acids. Germline CDR1 is MGHRA and CDR2 is YSYEKL. The CDR3: CASSRTGAGWNEQYF.

The rearrangement joins TRBV7-2 to TRBJ2-7. CDR1 and CDR2 from the germline V gene are SGHTA and FQGNSA. This CDR3 has 13 residues. The CDR3 loop is CASSLADSDEQYF. The whole variable domain, filled in from reference TRBV7-2 and TRBJ2-7, reads GAGVSQSPSNKVTEKGKDVELRCDPISGHTALYWYRQSLGQGLEFLIYFQGNSAPDKSGLPSDRFSAERTGGSVSTLTIQRTQQEDSAVYLCASSLADSDEQYFGPGTRLTVT.

CDR3 region: CSGRGPGDLWEQYF. The rearrangement joins TRBV20-1 to TRBJ2-7; TCRdb outputs TRBD1, but without DNA this stays unchecked. In germline, CDR1 is DFQATT, CDR2 SNEGSKA (reference sequence). This CDR3 contains 14 residues.

V gene TRBV11-1 combines with J gene TRBJ1-1; TCRdb's assignment of TRBD1 cannot be checked, as there is no DNA. This CDR3 spans 14 amino acids. Germline V gene data show CDR1 as SGHAT and CDR2 as FQDESV (reference sequence). CDR3 sequence: CASSPDRGGTEAFF.

The rearrangement links TRBV4-3 to TRBJ1-1; TCRdb reports TRBD1, a call that lacks DNA to check it against. The germline V gene has CDR1 LGHNA and CDR2 YSLEER. This CDR3 comprises 15 residues. The CDR3 sequence: CASSPGTSSDTEAFF.

This chain uses TRBV5-6 with TRBJ1-1. CDR1 and CDR2 (germline): SGHDT, YYEEEE. This CDR3 contains 11 residues. CDR3 in amino acids: CASSLWTEAFF.

V is TRBV24-1 and J is TRBJ2-2; TCRdb reports TRBD1, a call that lacks DNA to check it against. This CDR3 contains 16 residues. Germline V gene sequence: CDR1 KGHDR, CDR2 SFDVKD. The CDR3 loop reads CATSDDRGRNTGELFF.

J is TRBJ1-1 and V is TRBV28; TCRdb reports TRBD1, a call that lacks DNA to check it against. Germline lookup yields CDR1 MDHEN and CDR2 SYDVKM. CDR3 length: 16 residues. The CDR3 sequence: CASSSLRRAMNTEAFF.

The chain recombines TRBV27 with TRBJ2-1; the TCRdb call, TRBD2, lacks DNA for checking. Germline CDR1 is MNHEY and CDR2 is SMNVEV (reference sequence). The CDR3 spans 16 residues. CDR3 region: CASSGWTSGVYNEQFF.

The CDR3 here is CASSDRVSTDTQYF. The chain links TRBV18 to TRBJ2-3; TCRdb calls TRBD1, which cannot be checked without DNA. Germline V gives CDR1 KGHSH, CDR2 LQKENI. This CDR3 is built from 14 residues.